One and the same sample provided the 31 T cell receptor beta chains below, sequenced in a study of T cell repertoires in cytomegalovirus infection. The antigens these receptors bind are not known. Each CDR3 protein is one row after TCRdb ran MiXCR on the reads. The sample has about 830,000 distinct CDR3 sequences, approximately 29% seen once. Material: cultured CD8+ T cells from PBMCs, obtained from culture after CMV antigen stimulation. The receptors originated from a human donor in good health (CMV status not recorded). Some clones in this sample may be carry-over from other donors' samples.

The chain combines TRBV6-2 or TRBV6-3 with TRBJ1-5; a possible D gene is TRBD1 (5 bases). This CDR3 comprises 13 residues. CDR1 is MNHEY and CDR2 is SVGEGT in the germline V gene. V lost 7 bases to trimming and J lost 7 bases, with 14 bases between them. CDR3 loop: CASTNGARQPQHF. The CDR3 nucleotides are TGTGCCAGCACTAACGGGGCCCGACAGCCCCAGCATTTT.

The chain employs TRBV6-2 or TRBV6-3 and TRBJ1-2; 7 positions agree with TRBD1. Trimming cost V 7 bases and J 2 bases; bases outside gene matches: 10. This CDR3 has 15 amino acids. CDR1 is MNHEY, CDR2 SVGEGT, per germline. CDR3 residues: CASNFDREPNYGYTF. The CDR3 DNA follows: TGTGCCAGCAACTTCGACAGGGAACCAAACTATGGCTACACCTTC.

The chain recombines TRBV27 with TRBJ1-6; D not certain. CDR3 size: 14 residues. CDR1 and CDR2 (germline): MNHEY, SMNVEV (reference sequence). Trimming stripped 5 bases from V and 4 bases from J, with 9 bases between. Here the CDR3 reads CASSLRLYNSPLHF. The CDR3 coding sequence is TGTGCCAGCAGTCTGCGGTTGTATAATTCACCCCTCCACTTT.

A remark on this clonotype: A much more abundant neighbour one base away suggests this may be a read error. CDR3 in amino acids: CVSSPNRAPGELFF. The DNA for the CDR3 is TGTGTCAGCAGCCCGAACAGGGCCCCCGGGGAGCTGTTTTTT. V and J are TRBV11-2 and TRBJ2-2; D may be TRBD1 (6 bases). Germline CDR1 and CDR2: SGHAT and FQNNGV. The CDR3 is made up of 14 amino acids.

The chain has TRBV5-5 and TRBJ1-2, with 8 bases that match TRBD1. This CDR3 spans 14 amino acids. Germline lookup yields CDR1 SGHKS and CDR2 YYEKEE (reference sequence). The junction had 6 bases not matched to a gene; V was cut back by 4 bases and J by 4 bases. CDR3 sequence: CASSPQGDPYGYTF. The CDR3 bases are TGTGCCAGCAGCCCACAGGGGGACCCCTATGGCTACACCTTC.

V gene TRBV6-1 combines with J gene TRBJ2-1; D is uncertain. V lost 5 bases and J lost 4, with 12 bases in between. This CDR3 is built from 14 residues. The V gene's germline CDR1 is MNHNS and CDR2 SASEGT. The CDR3 DNA follows: TGTGCCAGCAGTTCCTCATCCTATTACAATGAGCAGTTCTTC. Amino acid sequence: CASSSSSYYNEQFF.

This chain links TRBV4-1 with TRBJ2-3; maybe TRBD2 (7 bases). This CDR3 is built from 16 residues. Germline assignment: CDR1 MGHRA and CDR2 YSYEKL. V was clipped by 1 base and J by 5 bases, with 16 bases between them. CDR3 DNA: TGCGCCAGCAGCCAAGTTGGGGGGGGCGTTATAGATACGCAGTATTTT. It yields the protein CASSQVGGGVIDTQYF.

The chain has TRBV7-6 and TRBJ1-4, with TRBD1 as a possible D gene (6 bases). The V gene lost 7 bases and the J gene lost 0 bases, with 18 bases spanning the gap. The CDR3 has 17 amino acids. Germline values: CDR1 SGHVS, CDR2 FNYEAQ. The DNA of the CDR3 is TGTGCCAGCACCCGCGGACAGTTTCTCTCAACTAATGAAAAACTGTTTTTT. Amino acid sequence: CASTRGQFLSTNEKLFF. The full variable domain, with the rest looked up from reference TRBV7-6 and TRBJ1-4, is GAGVSQSPRYKVTKRGQDVALRCDPISGHVSLYWYRQALGQGPEFLTYFNYEAQQDKSGLPNDRFSAERPEGSISTLTIQRTEQRDSAMYRCASTRGQFLSTNEKLFFGSGTQLSVL.

There are many counts of this clonotype. This rearrangement joins TRBV7-2 to TRBJ2-5, with 9 bases aligning to TRBD2. Germline V lookup: CDR1 SGHTA, CDR2 FQGNSA. The trim removed 3 bases at V and 1 base at J, leaving 6 bases unmatched. This CDR3 has 16 amino acids. The CDR3, as DNA: TGTGCCAGCAGCTTCCAGGCGGGGGGGATCCAAGAGACCCAGTACTTC. Translating gives CASSFQAGGIQETQYF.

Many counts were recorded for this clonotype. The rearrangement joins TRBV7-9 to TRBJ2-2; D perhaps matches TRBD2 (7 bases). V lost 3 bases and J 6 bases, leaving 11 bases between the germline ends. Germline V gene data show CDR1 as SEHNR and CDR2 as FQNEAQ (reference sequence). The length of the CDR3 is 14 residues. The chain's CDR3 is CASSFVGGPGELFF. The CDR3 DNA is TGTGCCAGCAGCTTCGTCGGGGGGCCCGGGGAGCTGTTTTTT.

This clonotype showed up just a few times. The rearrangement uses TRBV5-1 and TRBJ2-1; 7 bases agree with TRBD1. Germline CDR1 reads SGHRS; CDR2 reads YFSETQ. CDR3 size: 17 residues. V shed 3 bases and J 0 bases; nucleotides not matched to a gene: 9. This CDR3 reads CASSWDSSRASYNEQFF. CDR3 nucleotide sequence: TGCGCCAGCAGCTGGGACAGCTCTAGGGCCTCCTACAATGAGCAGTTCTTC.

This clonotype was observed a handful of times. The chain is built from TRBV5-4 and TRBJ2-1, with no clear D. The CDR3 is 14 residues long. CDR1 is SGHNT and CDR2 is YYREEE in the germline V gene (reference sequence). Trimming cost V 4 bases and J 6 bases, with 14 bases left between them. The CDR3: CASSPEPLSNEQFF. CDR3 nucleotide sequence: TGTGCCAGCAGCCCGGAGCCACTATCCAATGAGCAGTTCTTC.

This clonotype was recorded at least ten times. The genes are TRBV19 and TRBJ2-2; TRBD2 might be the D (5 bases). The ends were cut back, 9 bases at V and 2 bases at J, with 10 bases in the middle. Germline-derived CDR1 and CDR2 are LNHDA and SQIVND (reference sequence). The CDR3 totals 13 residues. The CDR3 region is CASSSGNTGELFF. The CDR3 nucleotides are TGTGCCAGCAGCTCGGGAAACACCGGGGAGCTGTTTTTT.

Only a few counts were recorded for this clonotype. The chain employs TRBV27 and TRBJ1-1; the match to TRBD1 covers 7 bases. The germline V gene has CDR1 MNHEY and CDR2 SMNVEV (reference sequence). CDR3 length equals 13 residues. The ends lost 2 bases at V and 10 bases at J; junction bases unmatched: 7. In DNA form, the CDR3 reads TGTGCCAGCAGTTTAGGAGGGGGCGGTGGAGCTTTCTTT. Its translation is CASSLGGGGGAFF.

This clonotype came up a few times. V usage is TRBV7-6 and J usage is TRBJ2-7; possible D gene TRBD1, 6 bases. Trimming took off 3 bases at V and 3 bases at J, with 9 bases between the two ends. Germline CDR1 reads SGHVS; CDR2 reads FNYEAQ. The CDR3 consists of 13 residues. The CDR3 reads CASSFAQGYEQYV. The CDR3 DNA sequence: TGTGCCAGCAGCTTTGCACAGGGCTACGAGCAGTACGTC.

The chain joins TRBV27 to TRBJ2-5; 9 bases align to TRBD2. CDR1 MNHEY and CDR2 SMNVEV come from the germline V gene (reference sequence). This CDR3 is built from 15 residues. The ends lost 3 bases at V and 2 bases at J; junction bases unmatched: 4. The chain's CDR3 is CASSLRLAEQETQYF. The CDR3 coding sequence is TGTGCCAGCAGTTTGAGACTAGCGGAACAAGAGACCCAGTACTTC.

This chain uses TRBV10-1 with TRBJ1-2; D gene unclear. Germline CDR1 WNHNN, CDR2 SYGVQD (reference sequence). CDR3 length equals 11 residues. With 4 bases removed from V and 7 bases from J, the gap between germline ends came to 7 bases. CDR3: CASSGPFGYTF. The CDR3 DNA reads TGCGCCAGCAGTGGGCCTTTTGGCTACACCTTC.

This clonotype was seen only a few times. This chain uses TRBV7-9 with TRBJ2-1; the D gene is possibly TRBD1 (6 bases). The CDR3 runs to 13 residues. V was cut by 5 bases and J by 8 bases, with 13 bases left in between. Looked up from germline, CDR1 is SEHNR and CDR2 is FQNEAQ (reference sequence). In DNA form, the CDR3 reads TGTGCCAGCAGCACGAGGACAGAGGATGAGCAGTTCTTC. It is translated as CASSTRTEDEQFF. The whole variable domain, filled in from reference TRBV7-9 and TRBJ2-1, reads DTGVSQNPRHKITKRGQNVTFRCDPISEHNRLYWYRQTLGQGPEFLTYFQNEAQLEKSRLLSDRFSAERPKGSFSTLEIQRTEQGDSAMYLCASSTRTEDEQFFGPGTRLTVL.

This clonotype was seen a handful of times. The chain links TRBV15 to TRBJ2-5; 7 positions agree with TRBD2. V trimming: 0 bases; J trimming: 2 bases; junction bases outside the gene matches: 9. CDR1 is LNHNV, CDR2 YYDKDF, per germline (reference sequence). The CDR3 consists of 17 residues. The chain's CDR3 is CATSRDSLVRGQETQYF. As DNA, the CDR3 is TGTGCCACCAGCAGAGATTCTTTGGTGCGGGGGCAAGAGACCCAGTACTTC.

This rearrangement joins TRBV6-8 to TRBJ1-1; D might be TRBD1 (5 bases). V lost 4 bases and J 1 base, leaving 13 bases between the germline ends. Germline values: CDR1 MNHGY, CDR2 SAAAGT. The CDR3 is made up of 15 amino acids. CDR3 sequence: CASSLTRGANTEAFF. The CDR3 DNA sequence: TGTGCCAGCAGTTTGACCCGCGGGGCGAACACTGAAGCTTTCTTT.

This clonotype was detected a few times. V and J are TRBV27 and TRBJ2-1, with D unclear. The V end lost 7 bases, the J end lost 5 bases, and 12 bases lay between the germline ends. This CDR3 is 13 amino acids long. CDR1 and CDR2 (germline): MNHEY, SMNVEV (reference sequence). This CDR3 reads CASKPGGDNEQFF. As DNA, the CDR3 is TGTGCCAGCAAGCCAGGTGGAGACAATGAGCAGTTCTTC.

The rearrangement links TRBV10-3 to TRBJ2-2; D might be TRBD1 (6 bases). Germline V gene lookup returns CDR1 ENHRY and CDR2 SYGVKD. With 5 bases removed from V and 7 bases from J, the gap between germline ends came to 17 bases. This CDR3 contains 15 residues. Written as DNA, the CDR3 is TGTGCCATCAGTACAGCAGGGGACGGGAACGGGGAGCTGTTTTTT. Amino acid sequence: CAISTAGDGNGELFF.

CDR3 residues: CSATRASSYEQYV. For the CDR3, the DNA is TGCAGTGCTACGCGGGCGAGCTCCTACGAGCAGTACGTC. This chain links TRBV20-1 with TRBJ2-7; D may be TRBD2 (5 bases). Between the trimmed V and J ends, which lost 4 bases and 0 bases, there was a span of 10 bases. The CDR3 length is 13 residues. Germline CDR1 DFQATT, CDR2 SNEGSKA (reference sequence).

This rearrangement joins TRBV6-1 to TRBJ1-1; D uncertain. This CDR3 has 14 amino acids. The V end lost 2 bases, the J end lost 4 bases, and 11 bases lay between the germline ends. In germline, CDR1 is MNHNS, CDR2 SASEGT. The CDR3: CASSEYKSVTEAFF. CDR3 bases: TGTGCCAGCAGTGAATATAAGAGCGTCACTGAAGCTTTCTTT.

This clonotype has a handful of counts. This sequence joins TRBV4-1 and TRBJ1-2; 8 bases match TRBD1. Germline loops: CDR1 MGHRA, CDR2 YSYEKL. This CDR3 region has 16 residues. After removal of 3 bases from V and 6 bases from J, the junction contained 12 bases not matched to a gene. The CDR3: CASSHLTTGTGHGYTF. The DNA of the CDR3 is TGCGCCAGCAGCCACCTGACAACCGGGACAGGACATGGCTACACCTTC.

The chain uses TRBV9 and TRBJ1-2; 7 bases agree with TRBD1. Germline CDR1 SGDLS, CDR2 YYNGEE. The CDR3 loop spans 17 amino acids. The V gene end was trimmed by 3 bases and the J gene end by 4 bases; junction bases not matched to a gene: 15. CDR3 protein: CASSADPVAGQSYGYTF. CDR3 sequence (DNA): TGTGCCAGCAGCGCAGACCCGGTTGCGGGACAGAGCTATGGCTACACCTTC.

The rearrangement joins TRBV2 to TRBJ1-1; TRBD1 matches 9 bases. Germline CDR1 SNHLY, CDR2 FYNNEI. CDR3 length: 15 amino acids. After removal of 2 bases from V and 1 base from J, the junction contained 2 bases not matched to a gene. The CDR3 loop reads CASSESTGGNTEAFF. CDR3 DNA: TGTGCCAGCAGTGAATCGACAGGGGGGAACACTGAAGCTTTCTTT. The entire variable domain, with the rest obtained from reference TRBV2 and TRBJ1-1, is as follows: EPEVTQTPSHQVTQMGQEVILRCVPISNHLYFYWYRQILGQKVEFLVSFYNNEISEKSEIFDDQFSVERPDGSNFTLKIRSTKLEDSAMYFCASSESTGGNTEAFFGQGTRLTVV.

The chain joins TRBV7-6 to TRBJ1-2; maybe TRBD1 (6 bases). Trimming removed 3 bases at V and 8 bases at J, with 13 bases between. Germline V gene data show CDR1 as SGHVS and CDR2 as FNYEAQ. The CDR3 length is 13 residues. CDR3: CASSLRQGRGYTF. The CDR3 DNA sequence: TGTGCCAGCAGCTTGAGGCAGGGGCGCGGCTACACCTTC.

The chain couples TRBV4-3 to TRBJ1-2; 8 nucleotides align to TRBD1. This CDR3 is 16 amino acids long. Germline trimming cut 1 base from V and 4 bases from J; bases unmatched to any gene: 8. Germline values: CDR1 LGHNA, CDR2 YSLEER. CDR3 nucleotide sequence: TGCGCCAGCAGCCAAGTCACGACAGGGGCGTCCTATGGCTACACCTTC. Its protein product is CASSQVTTGASYGYTF.

The V gene is TRBV5-6, the J gene TRBJ2-1; TRBD2 matches 7 bases. V gave up 4 bases and J gave up 10 bases; unmatched junction bases: 8. CDR1 and CDR2 from the germline V gene are SGHDT and YYEEEE. This CDR3 contains 13 residues. CDR3 DNA: TGTGCCAGCAGCGTGAGCGGGAACTTAGAGCAGTTCTTC. It encodes CASSVSGNLEQFF.

This clonotype was counted between two and nine times. This rearrangement joins TRBV2 to TRBJ1-6; D gene uncertain. The CDR3 has 13 residues. Trimming shortened V by 6 bases and J by 7 bases, and 10 bases separated the two germline ends. CDR1 is SNHLY and CDR2 is FYNNEI in the germline V gene. Here the CDR3 reads CASRKTANSPLHF. The CDR3 coding sequence is TGTGCCAGCAGGAAGACGGCAAATTCACCCCTCCACTTT.